Sequencing of this T cell receptor beta chain was carried out in a study of T-cell memory formation after mild COVID-19. At the level of the study: The two donors had largely donor-specific TCR clusters.

In TCRdb, the 5' RACE reads were re-called with MiXCR into one record per CDR3 protein. The sample holds about 350,000 distinct CDR3 sequences, roughly 13% seen once. About this clonotype itself: The target antigen is unknown.

Findings of the study overall: Clones that got smaller from day 15 to 85 had even CD4/CD8, while clones growing later tipped toward CD4+.

The V gene lost 0 bases and the J gene lost 4 bases, with 10 bases spanning the gap. The CDR3 length is 14 residues. Germline V gives CDR1 SGHDT, CDR2 YYEEEE. The origin of this receptor is a young man who had mild COVID-19 (a few samples of this study predate the infection). Cell type and time point are not known. This chain connects TRBV5-6 to TRBJ1-1; D gene unclear. Sequenced: PBMCs or a T cell subset sorted from them (not recorded which). The CDR3 DNA is TGTGCCAGCAGCTTGGCGAGAGGGCGCACTGAAGCTTTCTTT. This sequence encodes CASSLARGRTEAFF.